This T cell receptor (beta chain) was obtained from a study of blood T cells in healthy people across ages. Study-wide points: In older individuals, TCR beta diversity per million T cells was lower, falling roughly linearly with age. It was the long-lived donors that had more naive CD4+ cells and higher diversity than aged donors.

In the case of this clonotype: Its antigen is unknown.

Healthy individuals of Caucasian origin from Russia, aged about 6 to 100, served as donors. Per individual sample, total RNA of at least 5 micrograms was extracted. The CDR3 is 14 residues long. The germline CDR1 and CDR2 sequences are MDHEN and SYDVKM. A second PCR, run for about 7 to 11 cycles, used a sample-barcoded 5' primer plus a J-beta primer mix. TCRdb passed the 5' RACE reads through MiXCR, listing each CDR3 protein once. The sample has around 690,000 distinct CDR3 sequences, roughly 58% seen once. The chain is built from TRBV28 and TRBJ2-5; 8 nucleotides line up with TRBD2. The end of the DNA is better explained by TRBJ2-7, so the J call may be wrong. This clonotype was obtained from a man aged 60 to 69 in good health. The sample comprised blood. CDR3 amino acids: CASTIGGGIYEQYF. Here the CDR3 DNA reads TGTGCCAGCACAATCGGGGGGGGAATCTACGAGCAGTACTTC.